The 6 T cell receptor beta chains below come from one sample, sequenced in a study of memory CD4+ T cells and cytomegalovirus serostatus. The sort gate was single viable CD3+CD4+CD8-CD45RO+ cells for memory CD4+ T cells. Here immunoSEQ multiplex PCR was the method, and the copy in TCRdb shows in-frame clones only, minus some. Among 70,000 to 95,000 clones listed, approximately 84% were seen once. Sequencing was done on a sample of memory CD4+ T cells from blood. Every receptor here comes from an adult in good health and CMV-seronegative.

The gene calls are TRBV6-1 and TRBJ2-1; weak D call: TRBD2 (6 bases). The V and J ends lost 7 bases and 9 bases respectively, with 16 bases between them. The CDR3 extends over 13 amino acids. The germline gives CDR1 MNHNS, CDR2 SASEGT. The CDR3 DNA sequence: TGTGCCAGCACCCCCGGGACTGGCGGTGAGCAGTTCTTC. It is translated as CASTPGTGGEQFF.

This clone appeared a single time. CDR3 sequence: CASSEPSTTYHGTRYGYTF. DNA for the CDR3: TGTGCCAGCAGCGAACCCTCCACCACCTATCACGGGACTCGCTATGGCTACACCTTC. The chain uses TRBV6-1 and TRBJ1-2, with a tentative D call TRBD1 (5 bases). V was shortened by 6 bases and J by 4 bases, with 30 bases between the two germline ends. This CDR3 has 19 residues. The germline CDR1 and CDR2 sequences are MNHNS and SASEGT.

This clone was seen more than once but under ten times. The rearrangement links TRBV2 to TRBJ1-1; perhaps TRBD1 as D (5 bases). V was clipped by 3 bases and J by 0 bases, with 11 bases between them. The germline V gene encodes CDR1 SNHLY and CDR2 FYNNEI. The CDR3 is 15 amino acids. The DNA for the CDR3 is TGTGCCAGCAGTGAGGTGGCAGGGATGAACACTGAAGCTTTCTTT. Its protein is CASSEVAGMNTEAFF. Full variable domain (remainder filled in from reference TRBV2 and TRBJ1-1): EPEVTQTPSHQVTQMGQEVILRCVPISNHLYFYWYRQILGQKVEFLVSFYNNEISEKSEIFDDQFSVERPDGSNFTLKIRSTKLEDSAMYFCASSEVAGMNTEAFFGQGTRLTVV.

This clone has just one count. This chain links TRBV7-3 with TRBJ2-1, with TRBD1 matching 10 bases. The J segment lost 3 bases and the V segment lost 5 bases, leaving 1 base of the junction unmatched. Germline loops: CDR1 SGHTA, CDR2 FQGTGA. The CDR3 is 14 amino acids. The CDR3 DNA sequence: TGTGCCAGCAGCAGGACAGGGGGCTACAATGAGCAGTTCTTC. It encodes CASSRTGGYNEQFF. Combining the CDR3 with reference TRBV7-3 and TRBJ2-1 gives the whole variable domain GAGVSQTPSNKVTEKGKYVELRCDPISGHTALYWYRQSLGQGPEFLIYFQGTGAADDSGLPNDRFFAVRPEGSVSTLKIQRTERGDSAVYLCASSRTGGYNEQFFGPGTRLTVL.

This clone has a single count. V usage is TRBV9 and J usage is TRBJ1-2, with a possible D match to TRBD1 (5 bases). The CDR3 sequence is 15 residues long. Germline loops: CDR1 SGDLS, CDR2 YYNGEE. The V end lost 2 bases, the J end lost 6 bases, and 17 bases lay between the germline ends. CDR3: CASSVQGLYGNGYTF. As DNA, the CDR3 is TGTGCCAGCAGCGTCCAGGGTCTTTATGGTAATGGCTACACCTTC.

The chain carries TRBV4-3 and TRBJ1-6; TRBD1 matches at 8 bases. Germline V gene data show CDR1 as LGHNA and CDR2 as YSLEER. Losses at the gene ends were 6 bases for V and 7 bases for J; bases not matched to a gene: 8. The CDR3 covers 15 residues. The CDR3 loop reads CASSDRDRQNSPLHF. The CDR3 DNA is TGCGCCAGCAGTGACCGGGACAGGCAGAATTCACCCCTCCACTTT.